The clone carrying this T cell receptor (beta chain) showed up just once. Its target is not known. Comparators were three non-transplant cancer patients without known GI disease. The CDR3 contains 15 residues. The germline V and J ends were trimmed by 5 bases and 5 bases, with 18 bases remaining between them. Germline CDR1 SGHTA, CDR2 FQGNSA. The record originates from a study of tissue T cells after allogeneic stem cell transplantation. Study-wide points: Only a limited share of tissue TCRs appeared in blood or spleen. TCR repertoires tracked anatomic similarity, regardless of disease or transplant status.

Generated by immunoSEQ multiplex PCR, the TCRdb table keeps only in-frame clones and is missing some. The sample carries 10,000 or so clones, roughly 64% recorded once. The genes are TRBV7-2 and TRBJ2-5; D gene uncertain. This clonotype was obtained from a woman between 18 and 49 years old with breast cancer. The specimen was tissue from the ileum, collected at autopsy. The CDR3 nucleotides are TGTGCCAGCAGCCCCCCCGGATCAGTTAGCGAGACCCAGTACTTC. It is translated as CASSPPGSVSETQYF.